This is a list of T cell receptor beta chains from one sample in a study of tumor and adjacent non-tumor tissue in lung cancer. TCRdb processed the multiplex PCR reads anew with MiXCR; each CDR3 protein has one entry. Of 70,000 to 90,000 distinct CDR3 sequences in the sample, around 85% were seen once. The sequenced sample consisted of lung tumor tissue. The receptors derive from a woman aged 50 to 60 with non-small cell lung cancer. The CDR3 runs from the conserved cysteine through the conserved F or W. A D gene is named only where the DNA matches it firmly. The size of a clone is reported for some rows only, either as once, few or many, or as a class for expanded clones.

CDR3aa: CASSQDRLGINIQYF
CDR3nt: TGTGCCAGCAGCCAAGACAGGTTAGGCATAAACATTCAGTACTTC
j_gene: TRBJ2-4
abundance: .
v_gene: TRBV14
d_gene: .

CDR3aa: CASNELTNYEQYF
CDR3nt: TGTGCCAGCAATGAATTAACTAACTACGAGCAGTACTTC
j_gene: TRBJ2-7
abundance: .
v_gene: TRBV6-1
d_gene: .

CDR3aa: CATNKRPQLYDYTF
CDR3nt: TGTGCCACCAACAAAAGACCACAACTTTATGACTACACCTTC
j_gene: TRBJ1-2
abundance: .
v_gene: TRBV6-1
d_gene: .

CDR3aa: CASSQDSARGGYYDYTF
CDR3nt: TGTGCCAGCAGCCAAGATTCCGCCCGAGGGGGATATTATGACTACACCTTC
j_gene: TRBJ1-2
abundance: .
v_gene: TRBV4-2
d_gene: .

CDR3aa: CSAGPRQGGGQPRHF
CDR3nt: TGCAGTGCTGGACCGAGACAGGGTGGTGGTCAGCCCCGGCATTTT
j_gene: TRBJ1-5
abundance: .
v_gene: TRBV20-1
d_gene: TRBD1

CDR3aa: CSSNLTVETQYF
CDR3nt: TGCTCCAGCAACCTTACAGTGGAGACCCAGTACTTC
j_gene: TRBJ2-5
abundance: .
v_gene: TRBV11-2
d_gene: .

CDR3aa: CSARGQRAESSYEQYF
CDR3nt: TGCAGTGCTAGAGGTCAAAGGGCGGAGAGCTCCTACGAGCAGTATTTC
j_gene: TRBJ2-7
abundance: .
v_gene: TRBV20-1
d_gene: .

CDR3aa: CASSGISGRDTQYF
CDR3nt: TGTGCTAGCAGTGGGATTAGCGGGAGAGATACGCAGTATTTT
j_gene: TRBJ2-3
abundance: few
v_gene: TRBV6-1
d_gene: TRBD2

CDR3aa: CSAAGLAGGPSTGKLSF
CDR3nt: TGCAGTGCGGCTGGACTAGCGGGAGGGCCCAGCACCGGGAAGCTGTCTTTT
j_gene: TRBJ2-2
abundance: few
v_gene: TRBV20-1
d_gene: TRBD2

CDR3aa: CTSSLTSGSTDTQYF
CDR3nt: TGTACCAGCAGCCTAACTAGCGGTAGCACAGATACACAGTATTTT
j_gene: TRBJ2-3
abundance: .
v_gene: TRBV5-5
d_gene: TRBD2

CDR3aa: CNARPEPGVDVQYF
CDR3nt: TGCAATGCTAGGCCTGAACCGGGAGTGGACGTTCAGTACTTC
j_gene: TRBJ2-4
abundance: .
v_gene: TRBV20-1
d_gene: .